This T cell receptor beta chain emerged from a study of cytotoxic CD8 clonotypes in ibrutinib-treated CLL. Data came from immunoSEQ multiplex PCR; TCRdb stores just in-frame clones and leaves some out. The data contain more than 60,000 clones, around four fifths of them seen just once; the ten biggest clones take up roughly 40%. Trimming took 4 bases from V and 6 from J; bases not matched to a gene: 3. Germline CDR1 and CDR2: SNHLY and FYNNEI. This CDR3 has 13 residues. The material was PBMCs, obtained after 24 months of ibrutinib treatment. The rearrangement links TRBV2 to TRBJ2-1, with 7 bases aligning to TRBD1. This TCR came from a human donor with chronic lymphocytic leukemia. The CDR3 DNA is TGTGCCAGCAGTGGGGACAGTTTCAATGAGCAGTTCTTC. Translating it yields CASSGDSFNEQFF.